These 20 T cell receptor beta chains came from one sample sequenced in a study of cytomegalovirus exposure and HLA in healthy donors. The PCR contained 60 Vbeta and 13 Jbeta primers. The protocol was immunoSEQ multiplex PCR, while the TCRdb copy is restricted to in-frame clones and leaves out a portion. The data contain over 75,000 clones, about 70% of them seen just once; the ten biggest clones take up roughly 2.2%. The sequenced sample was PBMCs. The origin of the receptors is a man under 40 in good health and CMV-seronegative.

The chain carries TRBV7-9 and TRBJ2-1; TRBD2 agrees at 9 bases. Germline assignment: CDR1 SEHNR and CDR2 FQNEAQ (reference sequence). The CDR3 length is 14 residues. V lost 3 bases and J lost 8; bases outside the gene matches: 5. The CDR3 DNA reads TGTGCCAGCAGCTTTGCTAGCGGGAAGGATGAGCAGTTCTTC. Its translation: CASSFASGKDEQFF.

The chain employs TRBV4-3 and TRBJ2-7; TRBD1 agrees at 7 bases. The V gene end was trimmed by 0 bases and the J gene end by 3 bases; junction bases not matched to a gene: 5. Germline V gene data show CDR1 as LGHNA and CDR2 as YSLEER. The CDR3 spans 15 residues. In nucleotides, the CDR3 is TGCGCCAGCAGCCAAGACAGGGGGATAATCTACGAGCAGTACTTC. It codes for CASSQDRGIIYEQYF.

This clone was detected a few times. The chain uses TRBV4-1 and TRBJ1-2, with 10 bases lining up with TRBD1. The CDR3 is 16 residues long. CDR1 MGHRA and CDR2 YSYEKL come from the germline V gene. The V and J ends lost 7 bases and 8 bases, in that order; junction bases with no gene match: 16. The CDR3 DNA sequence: TGCGCCAGCACTCTCTATTCCGGGACAGGGGAGGGCGGCTACACCTTC. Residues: CASTLYSGTGEGGYTF.

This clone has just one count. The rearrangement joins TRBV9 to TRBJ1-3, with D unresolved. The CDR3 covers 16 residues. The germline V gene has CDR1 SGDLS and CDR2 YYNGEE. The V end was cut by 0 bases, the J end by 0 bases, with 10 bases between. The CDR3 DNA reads TGTGCCAGCAGCGTAGCTAGAACGAGCTCTGGAAACACCATATATTTT. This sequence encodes CASSVARTSSGNTIYF.

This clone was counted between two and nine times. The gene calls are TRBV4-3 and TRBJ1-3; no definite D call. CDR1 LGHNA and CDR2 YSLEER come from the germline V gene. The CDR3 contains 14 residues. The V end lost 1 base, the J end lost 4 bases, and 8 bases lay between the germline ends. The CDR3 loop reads CASSQAGRGNTIYF. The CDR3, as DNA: TGCGCCAGCAGCCAAGCGGGTAGGGGAAACACCATATATTTT.

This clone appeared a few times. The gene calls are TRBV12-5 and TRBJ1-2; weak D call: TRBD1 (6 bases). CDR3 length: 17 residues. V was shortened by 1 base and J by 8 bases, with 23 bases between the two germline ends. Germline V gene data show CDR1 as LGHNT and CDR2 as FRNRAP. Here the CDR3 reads CASGLAPQGLSKKGYTF. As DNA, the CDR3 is TGTGCTAGTGGTTTGGCCCCACAGGGCCTTTCGAAGAAGGGCTACACCTTC.

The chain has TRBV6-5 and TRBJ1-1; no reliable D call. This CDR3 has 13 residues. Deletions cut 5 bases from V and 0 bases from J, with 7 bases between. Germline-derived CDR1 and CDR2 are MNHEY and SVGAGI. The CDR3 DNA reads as TGTGCCAGCAGTCCCGAGATGAACACTGAAGCTTTCTTT. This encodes CASSPEMNTEAFF.

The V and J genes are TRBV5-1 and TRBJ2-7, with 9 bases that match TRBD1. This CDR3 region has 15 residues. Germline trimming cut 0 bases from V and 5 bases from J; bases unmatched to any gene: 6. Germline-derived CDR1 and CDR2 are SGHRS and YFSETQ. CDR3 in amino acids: CASSLGGQGNNEQYF. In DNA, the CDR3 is TGCGCCAGCAGCTTGGGGGGACAGGGTAACAACGAGCAGTACTTC. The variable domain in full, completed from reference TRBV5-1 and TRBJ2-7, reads KAGVTQTPRYLIKTRGQQVTLSCSPISGHRSVSWYQQTPGQGLQFLFEYFSETQRNKGNFPGRFSGRQFSNSRSEMNVSTLELGDSALYLCASSLGGQGNNEQYFGPGTRLTVT.

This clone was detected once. The CDR3 reads CASSPAAGHYEQYF. The CDR3 coding sequence is TGTGCCAGCTCCCCAGCGGCAGGGCACTACGAGCAGTACTTC. This sequence joins TRBV18 and TRBJ2-7, with D perhaps TRBD1 or TRBD2 (5 bases each). This CDR3 spans 14 amino acids. V lost 6 bases to trimming and J lost 3 bases, with 15 bases between them. Germline values: CDR1 KGHSH, CDR2 LQKENI.

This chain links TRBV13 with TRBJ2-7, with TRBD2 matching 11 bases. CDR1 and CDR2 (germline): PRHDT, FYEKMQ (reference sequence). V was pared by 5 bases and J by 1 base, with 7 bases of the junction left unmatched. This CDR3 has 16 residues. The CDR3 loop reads CASSLYGTSGSYEQYF. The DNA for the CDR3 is TGTGCCAGCAGCCTTTACGGGACTAGCGGTTCCTACGAGCAGTACTTC.

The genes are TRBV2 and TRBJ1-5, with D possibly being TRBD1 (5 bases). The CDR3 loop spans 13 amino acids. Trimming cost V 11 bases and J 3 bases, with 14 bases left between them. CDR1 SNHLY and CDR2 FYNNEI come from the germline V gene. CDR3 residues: CAGGTELNQPQHF. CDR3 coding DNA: TGTGCCGGAGGGACTGAGCTCAATCAGCCCCAGCATTTT.

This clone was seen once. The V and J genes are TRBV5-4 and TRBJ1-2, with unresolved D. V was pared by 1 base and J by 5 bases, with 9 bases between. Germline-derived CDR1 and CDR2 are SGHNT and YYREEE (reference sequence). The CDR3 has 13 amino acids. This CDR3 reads CASSLTPDYGYTF. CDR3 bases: TGTGCCAGCAGCTTGACCCCAGATTATGGCTACACCTTC.

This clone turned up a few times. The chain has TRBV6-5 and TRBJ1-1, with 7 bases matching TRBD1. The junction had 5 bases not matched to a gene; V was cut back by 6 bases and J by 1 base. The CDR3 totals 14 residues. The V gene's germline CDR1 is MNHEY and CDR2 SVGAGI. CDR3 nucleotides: TGTGCCAGCAGGGCAGGGGGAGCGAACACTGAAGCTTTCTTT. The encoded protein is CASRAGGANTEAFF.

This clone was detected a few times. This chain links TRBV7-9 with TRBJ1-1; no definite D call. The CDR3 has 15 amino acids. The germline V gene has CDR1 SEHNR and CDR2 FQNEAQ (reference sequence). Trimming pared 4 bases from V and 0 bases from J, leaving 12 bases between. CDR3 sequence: CASSYAGGLNTEAFF. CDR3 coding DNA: TGTGCCAGCAGCTACGCGGGAGGGTTGAACACTGAAGCTTTCTTT.

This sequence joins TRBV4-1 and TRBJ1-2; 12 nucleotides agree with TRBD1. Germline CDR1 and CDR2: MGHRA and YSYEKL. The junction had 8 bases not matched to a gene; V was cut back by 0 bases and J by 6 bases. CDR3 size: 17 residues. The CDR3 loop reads CASSQEVGTGGTNGYTF. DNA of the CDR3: TGCGCCAGCAGCCAAGAGGTAGGGACAGGGGGCACAAATGGCTACACCTTC.

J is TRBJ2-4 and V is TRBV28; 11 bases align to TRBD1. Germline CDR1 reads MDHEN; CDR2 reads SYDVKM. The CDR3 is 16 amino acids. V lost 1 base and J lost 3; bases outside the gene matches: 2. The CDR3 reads CASSLSGTGGKNIQYF. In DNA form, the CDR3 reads TGTGCCAGCAGTTTATCCGGGACAGGGGGCAAAAACATTCAGTACTTC.

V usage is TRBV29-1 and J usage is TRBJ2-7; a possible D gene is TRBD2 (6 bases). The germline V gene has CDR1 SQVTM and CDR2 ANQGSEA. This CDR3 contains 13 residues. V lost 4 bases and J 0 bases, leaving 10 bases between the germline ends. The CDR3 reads CSVVWTNSYEQYF. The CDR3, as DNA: TGCAGCGTTGTCTGGACTAACTCCTACGAGCAGTACTTC.

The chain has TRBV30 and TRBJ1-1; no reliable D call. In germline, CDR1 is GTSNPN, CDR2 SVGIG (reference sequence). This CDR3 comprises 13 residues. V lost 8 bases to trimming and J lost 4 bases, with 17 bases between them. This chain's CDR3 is CARVHGSGTEAFF. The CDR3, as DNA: TGTGCCCGGGTGCACGGGTCGGGCACTGAAGCTTTCTTT.

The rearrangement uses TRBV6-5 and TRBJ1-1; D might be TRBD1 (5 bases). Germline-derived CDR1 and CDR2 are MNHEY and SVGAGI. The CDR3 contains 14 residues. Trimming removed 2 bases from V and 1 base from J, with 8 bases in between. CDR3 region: CASSYGAANTEAFF. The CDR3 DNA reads TGTGCCAGCAGTTACGGGGCGGCGAACACTGAAGCTTTCTTT.

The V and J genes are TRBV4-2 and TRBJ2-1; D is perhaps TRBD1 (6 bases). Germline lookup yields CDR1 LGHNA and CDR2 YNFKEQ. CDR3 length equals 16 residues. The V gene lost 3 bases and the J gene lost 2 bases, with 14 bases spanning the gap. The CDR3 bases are TGTGCCAGCAGCCACCCAGGGGCAGGAGCCTACAATGAGCAGTTCTTC. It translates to CASSHPGAGAYNEQFF.